This T cell receptor (beta chain) was sequenced during a study of blood T cell repertoires in COVID-19 (dated by TCRdb to 2019 to 2021). For the wider study: The collaborator samples originated in the United States, Italy and Spain and spanned the acute and convalescent phases of COVID-19. The repertoires were released in a freely available public database meant as a resource for research on the immune response to SARS-CoV-2. The prospective study material was composed of cDNA or gDNA derived from T cells, B-cell-depleted T cells, or PBMCs. Deeply sampled blood TCRbeta repertoires from subjects exposed to, actively infected with, or recovered from COVID-19 were included in the dataset. HLA class I and class II types, where available, came from metadata supplied by the sample provider rather than from assay-based typing. The samples were drawn from the first 160 participants of the ongoing ImmuneRACE study and from 1,254 subjects provided by 6 global collaborators. A de-identified subject ID, COVID-19 status, age in years and sex were almost always included in the sample metadata. The investigation overall reported the following: Clinical and demographic metadata were provided uncurated, with the amount varying by source and participant.

Reading the germline V gene gives CDR1 MRHNA and CDR2 SNTAGT. The junction shows trimming of 2 bases on V and 3 bases on J, and the gene matches do not reach 12 bases of it. The CDR3 holds 17 amino acids from the cysteine to the phenylalanine. Only the CDR3 region is kept as DNA, spanning 51 bases read in frame from base 1. A word on this clone: What this receptor recognizes is not known. There are no base qualities to consult, and no much larger clone falls within one base.

Whole blood was collected in K2EDTA tubes by collaborating institutions according to the institutions' own protocols. For TCRbeta analysis, collaborators shipped samples as frozen whole blood, isolated PBMCs, or DNA extracted from either of those sample types. TCRbeta CDR3 regions were amplified from genomic DNA using the immunoSEQ Assay, a bias-controlled multiplex PCR. As for how the authors treated the data: Within the assay, amplification of reference gene primers was used to estimate how many nucleated cells each sample contained. To quantify the absolute abundance of each unique TCRbeta CDR3 rearrangement, sequence reads were collapsed and filtered. Productive Simpson clonality was computed per sample as the square root of Simpson's diversity index over productive rearrangements. TCRdb holds this immuneACCESS table with in-frame rearrangements only. Some clones are missing; in checked studies, unresolved V genes explain under half, and the rest has no known cause. Clonal size and the V and J genes are those of that table, whereas D and trimming came from the DNA. In this sample the table shows about 240,000 clones, around 88% of which occur a single time. Over 9% of the sample comes from the top ten.

Rearrangement joined TRBV6-4 to TRBJ2-7, with 8 central nucleotides matching TRBD1. The TCR was taken from an elderly man with acute or convalescent COVID-19. Sequencing was carried out using peripheral blood. The CDR3 region has the sequence CASSDPLSRDRSYEQYF. Here is the DNA: TGTGCCAGCAGTGACCCCCTATCCCGGGACAGGAGCTACGAGCAGTACTTC.